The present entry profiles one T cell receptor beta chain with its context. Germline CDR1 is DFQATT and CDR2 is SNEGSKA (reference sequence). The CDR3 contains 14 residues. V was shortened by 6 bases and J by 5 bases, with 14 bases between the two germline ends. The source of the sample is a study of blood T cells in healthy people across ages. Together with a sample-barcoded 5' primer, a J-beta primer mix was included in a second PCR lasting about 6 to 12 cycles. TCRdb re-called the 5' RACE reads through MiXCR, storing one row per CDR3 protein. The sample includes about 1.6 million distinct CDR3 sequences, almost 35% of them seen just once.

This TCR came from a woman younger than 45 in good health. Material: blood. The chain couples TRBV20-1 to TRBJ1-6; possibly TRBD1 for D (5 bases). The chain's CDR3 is CSARAGTDNSPLHF. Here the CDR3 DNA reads TGCAGTGCCCGGGCCGGGACGGATAATTCACCCCTCCACTTT.